The 26 T cell receptor beta chains reported below all come from one sample, sequenced in a study of pediatric ulcerative colitis. Repertoires were generated with immunoSEQ multiplex PCR, while TCRdb's copy carries only in-frame clones and drops some. The profile covers 54,000 or so clones, with around 87% appearing a single time and roughly 1.5% taken by the ten largest. The sequenced material came from blood. Receptor source: a boy between 5 and 17 years old who was a control in a study of pediatric ulcerative colitis.

The genes are TRBV28 and TRBJ2-7; 7 nucleotides line up with TRBD2. The CDR3 length is 15 residues. The V gene end was trimmed by 3 bases and the J gene end by 6 bases; junction bases not matched to a gene: 11. CDR1 and CDR2 from the germline V gene are MDHEN and SYDVKM. The DNA of the CDR3 is TGTGCCAGCAGTTTTTGGCGGGAGAACCCCCTCGAGCAGTACTTC. The encoded protein is CASSFWRENPLEQYF.

The chain has TRBV2 and TRBJ2-2; no reliable D call. Germline CDR1 and CDR2: SNHLY and FYNNEI. The CDR3 totals 14 residues. V shed 5 bases and J shed 5 bases, with 12 bases lying between them. The CDR3 sequence: CASSRSTGTGELFF. CDR3 nucleotides: TGTGCCAGCAGTAGATCGACCGGGACCGGGGAGCTGTTTTTT.

CDR3 DNA sequence: TGTGCCAGCAGCTGGCTAGCGGGGGTTCTGCCTAGCACAGATACGCAGTATTTT. This sequence encodes CASSWLAGVLPSTDTQYF. This chain joins TRBV7-8 and TRBJ2-3; 10 bases are shared with TRBD2. V shed 4 bases, J shed 0 bases, and the junction held 10 bases outside the gene matches. Germline V lookup: CDR1 SGHVS, CDR2 FQNEAQ. This CDR3 region has 18 residues.

This chain links TRBV9 with TRBJ2-1; TRBD1 might be the D (6 bases). The CDR3 extends over 19 amino acids. Trimming shortened V by 0 bases and J by 1 base, and 20 bases separated the two germline ends. Germline V gives CDR1 SGDLS, CDR2 YYNGEE. The chain's CDR3 is CASSVVGQGPIPSYNEQFF. The CDR3 DNA follows: TGTGCCAGCAGCGTAGTTGGGCAGGGGCCTATACCGTCCTACAATGAGCAGTTCTTC.

J is TRBJ2-2 and V is TRBV12-5; 16 bases line up with TRBD2. This CDR3 is 17 amino acids long. The V and J ends lost 3 bases and 6 bases, in that order; junction bases with no gene match: 4. Germline V lookup: CDR1 LGHNT, CDR2 FRNRAP. The CDR3 DNA reads TGTGCTAGTGGTTTCGGGACTAGCGGGGGGGCCGCCGGGGAGCTGTTTTTT. It codes for CASGFGTSGGAAGELFF.

J is TRBJ1-5 and V is TRBV19, with D unresolved. V lost 5 bases to trimming and J lost 1 base, with 9 bases between them. CDR1 and CDR2 from the germline V gene are LNHDA and SQIVND (reference sequence). The CDR3 runs to 14 residues. In nucleotides, the CDR3 is TGTGCCAGTAGTGTTGACGAGAGCAATCAGCCCCAGCATTTT. Translating gives CASSVDESNQPQHF. The complete variable domain, with remaining parts taken from reference TRBV19 and TRBJ1-5, reads DGGITQSPKYLFRKEGQNVTLSCEQNLNHDAMYWYRQDPGQGLRLIYYSQIVNDFQKGDIAEGYSVSREKKESFPLTVTSAQKNPTAFYLCASSVDESNQPQHFGDGTRLSIL.

This clone was detected only a few times. The chain is built from TRBV18 and TRBJ1-4, with 7 bases fitting TRBD1. The V and J ends lost 2 bases and 7 bases, in that order; junction bases with no gene match: 4. The CDR3 sequence is 14 residues long. Germline CDR1 is KGHSH and CDR2 is LQKENI. CDR3 loop: CASSPGTDGEKLFF. The CDR3 DNA reads as TGTGCCAGCTCACCAGGGACAGATGGTGAAAAACTGTTTTTT. Looking up the rest from reference TRBV18 and TRBJ1-4 gives the full variable domain: NAGVMQNPRHLVRRRGQEARLRCSPMKGHSHVYWYRQLPEEGLKFMVYLQKENIIDESGMPKERFSAEFPKEGPSILRIQQVVRGDSAAYFCASSPGTDGEKLFFGSGTQLSVL.

V usage is TRBV5-1 and J usage is TRBJ2-7; possibly TRBD1 or TRBD2 for D (6 bases each). V was shortened by 4 bases and J by 2 bases, with 19 bases between the two germline ends. The CDR3 has 16 residues. In germline, CDR1 is SGHRS, CDR2 YFSETQ. The CDR3 loop is CASSVTPAGGPYEQYF. As DNA, the CDR3 is TGCGCCAGCAGCGTTACCCCTGCCGGGGGCCCCTACGAGCAGTACTTC.

The chain combines TRBV19 with TRBJ2-7, with D perhaps matching TRBD1 (6 bases). The CDR3 has 14 amino acids. The germline V gene has CDR1 LNHDA and CDR2 SQIVND (reference sequence). V gave up 6 bases and J gave up 0 bases, with 12 bases separating them. The CDR3 coding sequence is TGTGCCAGTAGCCCTACAGGGAGCTCCTACGAGCAGTACTTC. Amino acids: CASSPTGSSYEQYF.

The CDR3 loop is CASSSGGNSYEQYF. In DNA form, the CDR3 reads TGTGCCAGCAGCTCCGGCGGCAACTCCTACGAGCAGTACTTC. The chain recombines TRBV9 with TRBJ2-7; D unresolved. V was trimmed by 4 bases and J by 0 bases, leaving 11 bases between them. Per the germline V gene, CDR1 is SGDLS and CDR2 is YYNGEE. The CDR3 is made up of 14 amino acids.

The rearrangement uses TRBV11-2 and TRBJ2-7, with TRBD2 as a possible D gene (6 bases). CDR3 length equals 15 residues. V was clipped by 5 bases and J by 0 bases, with 14 bases between them. Germline assignment: CDR1 SGHAT and CDR2 FQNNGV. In DNA, the CDR3 is TGTGCCAGCAGCCCCGCGGGGAGTCCCTCCTACGAGCAGTACTTC. It translates to CASSPAGSPSYEQYF.

CDR3: CASSLAVLSYEQYF. For the CDR3, the DNA is TGTGCCAGCAGCCTAGCGGTCCTCTCCTACGAGCAGTACTTC. The chain has TRBV14 and TRBJ2-7, with D possibly being TRBD2 (6 bases). The CDR3 has 14 residues. CDR1 is SGHDN, CDR2 FVKESK, per germline. Trimming stripped 4 bases from V and 0 bases from J, with 10 bases between.

The chain uses TRBV10-3 and TRBJ1-2; no firm D call. Germline-derived CDR1 and CDR2 are ENHRY and SYGVKD. The CDR3 loop spans 17 amino acids. The V end was cut by 5 bases, the J end by 1 base, with 20 bases between. The CDR3 sequence is CAISRIVILGFNYGYTF. CDR3 nucleotide sequence: TGTGCCATCAGTCGCATAGTCATACTAGGCTTTAACTATGGCTACACCTTC.

This clone was observed a handful of times. The genes are TRBV5-1 and TRBJ2-3, with D perhaps TRBD1 (6 bases). V lost 4 bases to trimming and J lost 0 bases, with 9 bases between them. Germline CDR1 and CDR2: SGHRS and YFSETQ. This CDR3 is 14 amino acids long. CDR3 nucleotides: TGCGCCAGCAGCCGGGACACTAGCACAGATACGCAGTATTTT. As protein: CASSRDTSTDTQYF.

The chain employs TRBV7-2 and TRBJ2-3; D ambiguous. The V gene lost 4 bases and the J gene lost 0 bases, with 2 bases spanning the gap. Per germline, CDR1 SGHTA and CDR2 FQGNSA. The CDR3 is 12 amino acids. The CDR3 region has the DNA TGTGCCAGCAGCTCCAGCACAGATACGCAGTATTTT. Its protein is CASSSSTDTQYF.

This rearrangement joins TRBV7-3 to TRBJ2-1; 8 nucleotides align to TRBD1. V dropped 1 base and J dropped 4; count of bases not matched to a gene: 6. Germline values: CDR1 SGHTA, CDR2 FQGTGA. The CDR3 extends over 16 amino acids. The CDR3 sequence: CASSLIQGARYNEQFF. DNA of the CDR3: TGTGCCAGCAGCTTAATTCAGGGGGCGAGGTACAATGAGCAGTTCTTC.

The rearrangement uses TRBV7-3 and TRBJ2-1; D might be TRBD2 (6 bases). The CDR3 contains 14 residues. The ends were cut back, 2 bases at V and 5 bases at J, with 10 bases in the middle. Germline V gene lookup returns CDR1 SGHTA and CDR2 FQGTGA. CDR3 sequence (DNA): TGTGCCAGCAGCTTATCACTAGCCCACAATGAGCAGTTCTTC. This encodes CASSLSLAHNEQFF.

The DNA for the CDR3 is TGTGCCAGCAGTTCCTATATTGACACTGAAGCTTTCTTT. It codes for CASSSYIDTEAFF. This chain connects TRBV6-6 to TRBJ1-1; D is ambiguous. Between the trimmed V and J ends, which lost 4 bases and 3 bases, there was a span of 9 bases. Per germline, CDR1 MNHNY and CDR2 SVGAGI (reference sequence). The CDR3 runs 13 residues.

This chain uses TRBV10-2 with TRBJ1-2; 9 positions agree with TRBD1. V was clipped by 5 bases and J by 8 bases; unmatched bases: 6. This CDR3 contains 13 residues. Germline loops: CDR1 WSHSY, CDR2 SAAADI. CDR3 sequence reads: CASSPGQGYGYTF. The CDR3 DNA follows: TGCGCCAGCAGTCCGGGACAGGGCTACGGCTACACCTTC.

The V call is TRBV5-1, the J call TRBJ1-2; possibly TRBD1 for D (5 bases). The CDR3 has 12 amino acids. Germline-derived CDR1 and CDR2 are SGHRS and YFSETQ. V was shortened by 4 bases and J by 2 bases, with 6 bases between the two germline ends. The CDR3 loop reads CASSEGNYGYTF. In nucleotides, the CDR3 is TGCGCCAGCAGCGAGGGGAACTATGGCTACACCTTC.

The chain couples TRBV28 to TRBJ1-1, with D tentatively TRBD1 (5 bases). With 4 bases removed from V and 3 bases from J, the gap between germline ends came to 12 bases. CDR1 is MDHEN and CDR2 is SYDVKM in the germline V gene. The CDR3 totals 14 residues. CDR3 amino acids: CASSSARGDTEAFF. The CDR3, as DNA: TGTGCCAGCAGTTCGGCACGAGGGGACACTGAAGCTTTCTTT.

The V call is TRBV9, the J call TRBJ2-1; no reliable D call. The CDR3 is made up of 14 amino acids. Deletions cut 4 bases from V and 6 bases from J, with 14 bases between. The germline V gene has CDR1 SGDLS and CDR2 YYNGEE. CDR3 protein: CASSPRLRSNEQFF. CDR3 nucleotides: TGTGCCAGCAGCCCCCGCTTGCGGAGCAATGAGCAGTTCTTC. Full variable domain (outside the CDR3, taken from reference TRBV9 and TRBJ2-1): DSGVTQTPKHLITATGQRVTLRCSPRSGDLSVYWYQQSLDQGLQFLIQYYNGEERAKGNILERFSAQQFPDLHSELNLSSLELGDSALYFCASSPRLRSNEQFFGPGTRLTVL.

This rearrangement joins TRBV15 to TRBJ1-4; perhaps TRBD1 as D (6 bases). CDR1 and CDR2 from the germline V gene are LNHNV and YYDKDF (reference sequence). The CDR3 has 15 amino acids. The V gene lost 3 bases and the J gene lost 5 bases, with 13 bases spanning the gap. For the CDR3, the DNA is TGTGCCACCAGCAGTGGAAGGGGGGCCAATGAAAAACTGTTTTTT. It yields the protein CATSSGRGANEKLFF.

The chain has TRBV29-1 and TRBJ2-1; D not certain. The CDR3 runs 14 residues. Germline loops: CDR1 SQVTM, CDR2 ANQGSEA. V was pared by 0 bases and J by 0 bases, with 6 bases between. The CDR3 DNA sequence: TGCAGCGTTGAAGATTGGACCTCCTACAATGAGCAGTTCTTC. Its translation: CSVEDWTSYNEQFF.

The chain couples TRBV29-1 to TRBJ2-1, with D uncertain. Trimming stripped 6 bases from V and 7 bases from J, with 7 bases between. Germline V gene data show CDR1 as SQVTM and CDR2 as ANQGSEA. The CDR3 sequence is 10 residues long. CDR3 nucleotide sequence: TGCAGCGTCGACCGGAATGAGCAGTTCTTC. As protein: CSVDRNEQFF.

The chain has TRBV19 and TRBJ1-4, with 8 bases fitting TRBD1. With 8 bases clipped from V and 6 bases from J, the junction kept 8 bases outside the gene matches. CDR3 length equals 14 residues. Per germline, CDR1 LNHDA and CDR2 SQIVND (reference sequence). The CDR3 DNA reads as TGTGCCAGTTACCAGGGGGCGCCGGATGAAAAACTGTTTTTT. It encodes CASYQGAPDEKLFF. The whole variable domain, remainder taken from reference TRBV19 and TRBJ1-4, is DGGITQSPKYLFRKEGQNVTLSCEQNLNHDAMYWYRQDPGQGLRLIYYSQIVNDFQKGDIAEGYSVSREKKESFPLTVTSAQKNPTAFYLCASYQGAPDEKLFFGSGTQLSVL.